This T cell receptor beta chain was identified during a study of cytomegalovirus exposure and HLA in healthy donors. Per germline, CDR1 SGHDN and CDR2 FVKESK. The CDR3 consists of 14 residues. V was shortened by 4 bases and J by 2 bases, with 9 bases between the two germline ends. A multiplex PCR was run with 60 Vbeta primers and 13 Jbeta primers. Assay used: immunoSEQ multiplex PCR; TCRdb lists only in-frame clones, some missing. The sample totals 35,000 to 45,000 clones. The clonotype comes from a human donor in good health. Sequences were obtained from PBMCs. This chain uses TRBV14 with TRBJ1-3, with D possibly matching TRBD1 (5 bases). CDR3 region: CASSPLGPGNTIYF. DNA of the CDR3: TGTGCCAGCAGCCCTCTGGGGCCTGGAAACACCATATATTTT.